The 21 T cell receptor beta chains below all came from one sample that was sequenced in a study of T cell repertoires in cytomegalovirus infection. The antigens of these receptors remain unknown. Using its own MiXCR run on the reads, TCRdb lists one record per CDR3 protein. Of roughly 350,000 distinct CDR3 sequences listed, roughly a third are singletons. The sample in question was cultured PBMCs, obtained from culture after CMV antigen stimulation. Receptors originate from a human donor in good health (CMV status not recorded). Some clones in this sample may be carry-over from other donors' samples.

Turning to this clonotype: A single base separates this from a much larger clone, so it may be a read error. This rearrangement joins TRBV10-2 to TRBJ1-2; 7 bases line up with TRBD1. The ends lost 10 bases at V and 0 bases at J; junction bases unmatched: 11. CDR1 WSHSY and CDR2 SAAADI come from the germline V gene. The CDR3 covers 15 residues. The CDR3 DNA sequence: TGCGCCACCGGACAGGACTGGGGATCTAACTATGGCTACACCTTC. It translates to CATGQDWGSNYGYTF.

A few counts support this clonotype. This chain links TRBV19 with TRBJ2-2; no firm D call. Germline V CDR1 and CDR2: LNHDA, SQIVND (reference sequence). V was cut by 7 bases and J by 4 bases, with 10 bases left in between. This CDR3 has 13 residues. CDR3: CASTALVTGELFF. The CDR3 bases are TGTGCCAGTACCGCCTTAGTCACCGGGGAGCTGTTTTTT.

The V and J genes are TRBV12-3 or TRBV12-4 and TRBJ1-3, with 8 bases that match TRBD1. The CDR3 runs 13 residues. Trimming cost V 6 bases and J 6 bases; bases outside gene matches: 4. Here the CDR3 reads CASRRTGTNTIYF. The CDR3, as DNA: TGTGCCAGCAGGAGGACAGGGACAAACACCATATATTTT.

This clonotype was counted only a few times. The V gene is TRBV7-2, the J gene TRBJ2-3, with 8 bases lining up with TRBD1. The V gene end was trimmed by 5 bases and the J gene end by 5 bases; junction bases not matched to a gene: 3. Germline assignment: CDR1 SGHTA and CDR2 FQGNSA. The length of the CDR3 is 13 residues. CDR3 DNA sequence: TGTGCCAGCAGCACAGGGGGAGGAGATACGCAGTATTTT. Protein product: CASSTGGGDTQYF.

The chain employs TRBV7-9 and TRBJ2-7; D perhaps matches TRBD2 (6 bases). V was cut by 4 bases and J by 6 bases, with 13 bases left in between. The CDR3 covers 13 residues. Per germline, CDR1 SEHNR and CDR2 FQNEAQ (reference sequence). CDR3 DNA sequence: TGTGCCAGCAGCTCCCCGGGGGAACGCGAGCAGTACGTC. Translated: CASSSPGEREQYV.

The chain recombines TRBV27 with TRBJ2-3; 7 bases agree with TRBD2. The CDR3 has 16 amino acids. The ends lost 3 bases at V and 3 bases at J; junction bases unmatched: 9. Germline lookup yields CDR1 MNHEY and CDR2 SMNVEV (reference sequence). The CDR3 region is CASSFSAGERTDTQYF. CDR3 bases: TGTGCCAGCAGTTTCTCTGCGGGAGAGAGGACAGATACGCAGTATTTT.

This clonotype has just a few counts. V is TRBV15 and J is TRBJ2-5; 9 bases agree with TRBD1. The ends lost 4 bases at V and 1 base at J; junction bases unmatched: 4. CDR1 is LNHNV, CDR2 YYDKDF, per germline (reference sequence). The CDR3 has 15 amino acids. CDR3 bases: TGTGCCACCAGCACGGACAGGGGTGTCCAAGAGACCCAGTACTTC. It is translated as CATSTDRGVQETQYF.

This clonotype was counted ten times or more. The chain is built from TRBV6-2 or TRBV6-3 and TRBJ1-1; D uncertain. The V end was cut by 7 bases, the J end by 4 bases, with 19 bases between. Per germline, CDR1 MNHEY and CDR2 SVGEGT. CDR3 length: 15 residues. The CDR3 spells CASIPGGVRATEAFF. CDR3 nucleotide sequence: TGTGCCAGCATCCCCGGCGGGGTACGGGCCACTGAAGCTTTCTTT.

This clonotype was seen only a few times. The chain links TRBV7-3 to TRBJ2-2; D gene uncertain. CDR3 length: 12 residues. Germline-derived CDR1 and CDR2 are SGHTA and FQGTGA. V was cut by 1 base and J by 6 bases, with 3 bases left in between. The DNA of the CDR3 is TGTGCCAGCAGCTTAATGCCCGGGGAGCTGTTTTTT. Amino acids: CASSLMPGELFF.

This clonotype occurred many times. This sequence joins TRBV7-2 and TRBJ1-1, with D tentatively TRBD1 (6 bases). The germline V and J ends were trimmed by 4 bases and 1 base, with 13 bases remaining between them. The CDR3 sequence is 15 residues long. The germline gives CDR1 SGHTA, CDR2 FQGNSA. CDR3 DNA sequence: TGTGCCAGCAGCTACAGGGTTACAGGGAACACTGAAGCTTTCTTT. Its translation is CASSYRVTGNTEAFF.

There are a few counts of this clonotype. The genes are TRBV4-3 and TRBJ2-1; TRBD1 matches at 7 bases. V lost 1 base and J lost 7; bases outside the gene matches: 7. Germline V gene data show CDR1 as LGHNA and CDR2 as YSLEER. The CDR3 is made up of 15 amino acids. The CDR3 loop reads CASSQARGIWNEQFF. The DNA for the CDR3 is TGCGCCAGCAGCCAAGCCAGGGGGATATGGAATGAGCAGTTCTTC.

V usage is TRBV7-3 and J usage is TRBJ2-5; tentative D call: TRBD1 (6 bases). V was trimmed by 6 bases and J by 2 bases, leaving 19 bases between them. Germline V gene sequence: CDR1 SGHTA, CDR2 FQGTGA. The CDR3 is made up of 16 amino acids. CDR3 in DNA: TGTGCCAGCAGTCTTGGGCCTTGGGGACAACAAGAGACCCAGTACTTC. It encodes CASSLGPWGQQETQYF.

The chain employs TRBV29-1 and TRBJ2-7; D could derive from TRBD1 or TRBD2 (5 bases each). CDR1 is SQVTM and CDR2 is ANQGSEA in the germline V gene. There are 13 residues in the CDR3. Trimming pared 4 bases from V and 5 bases from J, leaving 15 bases between. The chain's CDR3 is CSVGFLGDHEQYF. CDR3 in DNA: TGCAGCGTTGGGTTCTTAGGGGACCACGAGCAGTACTTC.

This chain joins TRBV30 and TRBJ2-3, with D uncertain. This CDR3 is 12 amino acids long. CDR1 is GTSNPN and CDR2 is SVGIG in the germline V gene (reference sequence). V lost 2 bases and J 3 bases, leaving 6 bases between the germline ends. The CDR3 loop is CAWSPTTDTQYF. The CDR3 nucleotides read TGTGCCTGGAGTCCCACAACAGATACGCAGTATTTT.

V and J are TRBV19 and TRBJ2-2; no firm D call. This CDR3 spans 12 amino acids. Per the germline V gene, CDR1 is LNHDA and CDR2 is SQIVND (reference sequence). V was shortened by 3 bases and J by 5 bases, with 4 bases between the two germline ends. The CDR3 here is CASSMGTGELFF. The CDR3 DNA is TGTGCCAGTAGTATGGGTACCGGGGAGCTGTTTTTT.

The chain employs TRBV7-2 and TRBJ1-4; no clear D gene. The CDR3 runs to 12 residues. Germline CDR1 SGHTA, CDR2 FQGNSA. The V gene lost 0 bases and the J gene lost 14 bases, with 10 bases spanning the gap. As DNA, the CDR3 is TGTGCCAGCAGCTTAGCGGGTGTACGGCTGTTTTTT. The encoded protein is CASSLAGVRLFF.

The rearrangement links TRBV12-3 or TRBV12-4 to TRBJ1-1, with D perhaps matching TRBD1 (5 bases). The CDR3 is 17 amino acids. The V end lost 8 bases, the J end lost 1 base, and 23 bases lay between the germline ends. The CDR3 nucleotides are TGTGCCAGCGGATTCCGGGACGGCGGATTGTGGAACACTGAAGCTTTCTTT. Protein: CASGFRDGGLWNTEAFF.

The chain joins TRBV4-1 to TRBJ1-2, with a weak D call TRBD1 (6 bases). The V end lost 0 bases, the J end lost 1 base, and 9 bases lay between the germline ends. Germline CDR1 and CDR2: MGHRA and YSYEKL. This CDR3 has 15 amino acids. For the CDR3, the DNA is TGCGCCAGCAGCCAAGAGAGCAGGGGTAACTATGGCTACACCTTC. Its protein is CASSQESRGNYGYTF.

This clonotype was counted a few times. This sequence joins TRBV6-6 and TRBJ2-7, with 8 bases aligning to TRBD1. The length of the CDR3 is 15 residues. The germline V gene has CDR1 MNHNY and CDR2 SVGAGI (reference sequence). With V trimmed by 7 bases and J by 2 bases, 10 bases remained unmatched. CDR3: CASNDRGSIAYEQYV. In nucleotides, the CDR3 is TGTGCCAGCAACGACAGGGGATCTATCGCCTACGAGCAGTACGTC.

Only a few counts were recorded for this clonotype. V is TRBV28 and J is TRBJ1-2; D is uncertain. Trimming pared 1 base from V and 8 bases from J, leaving 11 bases between. This CDR3 spans 13 amino acids. Per the germline V gene, CDR1 is MDHEN and CDR2 is SYDVKM. The CDR3 protein is CASSLLNSGGYTF. In nucleotides, the CDR3 is TGTGCCAGCAGTTTATTAAACAGCGGGGGCTACACCTTC.

This clonotype was detected only a few times. V gene TRBV18 combines with J gene TRBJ2-1; perhaps TRBD2 as D (5 bases). V was shortened by 3 bases and J by 4 bases, with 13 bases between the two germline ends. Germline CDR1 and CDR2: KGHSH and LQKENI. The CDR3 sequence is 15 residues long. CDR3 nucleotide sequence: TGTGCCAGCTCACCCCTCCGGGGAGAGTACAATGAGCAGTTCTTC. Translated, it gives CASSPLRGEYNEQFF. The variable domain in full, with the rest retrieved from reference TRBV18 and TRBJ2-1, is NAGVMQNPRHLVRRRGQEARLRCSPMKGHSHVYWYRQLPEEGLKFMVYLQKENIIDESGMPKERFSAEFPKEGPSILRIQQVVRGDSAAYFCASSPLRGEYNEQFFGPGTRLTVL.